The rows below give T cell receptor beta chains drawn from one sample of a study of blood T cell repertoires in COVID-19. Assay used: immunoSEQ multiplex PCR; TCRdb lists only in-frame clones, some missing. The sample yields over 600,000 clones, 85% to 90% seen once. Material: peripheral blood. The receptor source for this set is a woman under 30 with acute or convalescent COVID-19. Each CDR3 is given with its conserved first and last residue. D genes are given only for firm matches. Expanded clones are given a class, and other clones once, few, many or no size at all.

J: TRBJ1-3
length: 12
D: NA
size: NA
V: TRBV10-3
CDR3: CAISPTVRTIYF
DNA: TGTGCCATCAGTCCGACTGTACGAACCATATATTTT

J: TRBJ2-7
length: 15
D: TRBD1
size: NA
V: TRBV6-8
CDR3: CASSYARDRGYEQYF
DNA: TGTGCCAGCAGTTACGCCCGGGACAGGGGGTACGAGCAGTACTTC

J: TRBJ1-1
length: 15
D: NA
size: NA
V: TRBV30
CDR3: CAWSVRRGRNTEAFF
DNA: TGTGCCTGGAGTGTACGTAGGGGTAGGAACACTGAAGCTTTCTTT

J: TRBJ2-2
length: 18
D: TRBD2
size: NA
V: TRBV5-1
CDR3: CASSLELAGAPGAGELFF
DNA: TGCGCCAGCAGCTTGGAGCTAGCGGGGGCCCCGGGGGCCGGGGAGCTGTTTTTT

J: TRBJ2-7
length: 12
D: NA
size: NA
V: TRBV7-2
CDR3: CASSRTDYEQYF
DNA: TGTGCCAGCAGCCGAACAGACTACGAGCAGTACTTC

J: TRBJ1-3
length: 15
D: TRBD1
size: NA
V: TRBV5-4
CDR3: CASSVDRGPGNTIYF
DNA: TGTGCCAGCAGCGTAGACAGGGGGCCCGGAAACACCATATATTTT

J: TRBJ1-5
length: 13
D: NA
size: NA
V: TRBV7-2
CDR3: CASSSQGRQPQHF
DNA: TGTGCCAGCAGCTCCCAGGGTAGGCAGCCCCAGCATTTT

J: TRBJ2-7
length: 16
D: TRBD1
size: few
V: TRBV11-1
CDR3: CASSLADRGNSYEQYF
DNA: TGTGCCAGCAGCTTAGCGGACAGGGGAAACTCCTACGAGCAGTACTTC

J: TRBJ2-5
length: 17
D: TRBD1
size: once
V: TRBV11-3
CDR3: CASSSPPMKDRGETQYF
DNA: TGTGCCAGCAGCTCCCCTCCAATGAAAGACAGGGGAGAGACCCAGTACTTC

J: TRBJ2-7
length: 9
D: NA
size: NA
V: TRBV5-4
CDR3: CASLNEQYF
DNA: TGTGCCAGCCTTAACGAGCAGTACTTC

J: TRBJ1-1
length: 15
D: TRBD1
size: NA
V: TRBV9
CDR3: CASSPRTGEDTEAFF
DNA: TGTGCCAGCAGCCCCCGGACAGGGGAGGACACTGAAGCTTTCTTT

J: TRBJ2-5
length: 12
D: NA
size: NA
V: TRBV29-1
CDR3: CSALGGVETQYF
DNA: TGCAGCGCCCTAGGCGGGGTAGAGACCCAGTACTTC

J: TRBJ2-7
length: 18
D: TRBD1
size: once
V: TRBV7-8
CDR3: CASSLAGLNRGLRYEQYF
DNA: TGTGCCAGCAGCTTAGCCGGCTTGAACAGGGGGCTCAGGTACGAGCAGTACTTC

J: TRBJ2-3
length: 16
D: TRBD1
size: NA
V: TRBV4-2
CDR3: CASSQEAGQGTDTQYF
DNA: TGTGCCAGCAGCCAAGAGGCGGGACAGGGCACAGATACGCAGTATTTT

J: TRBJ1-2
length: 13
D: NA
size: NA
V: TRBV29-1
CDR3: CSVEWQGTGGYTF
DNA: TGCAGCGTTGAGTGGCAGGGAACGGGTGGCTACACCTTC

J: TRBJ1-5
length: 16
D: NA
size: NA
V: TRBV21-1
CDR3: CASRSITGARNQPQHF
DNA: TGTGCCAGCAGGAGTATAACAGGGGCCCGCAATCAGCCCCAGCATTTT

J: TRBJ1-2
length: 15
D: NA
size: NA
V: TRBV5-6
CDR3: CASSLQGKANYGYTF
DNA: TGTGCCAGCAGCTTGCAGGGAAAAGCTAACTATGGCTACACCTTC

J: TRBJ2-3
length: 15
D: NA
size: NA
V: TRBV5-1
CDR3: CASSLWGGLWYTQYF
DNA: TGCGCCAGCAGCTTGTGGGGGGGCCTGTGGTATACGCAGTATTTT

J: TRBJ1-1
length: 16
D: TRBD1
size: NA
V: TRBV18
CDR3: CASSPGDRGPPTEAFF
DNA: TGTGCCAGCTCACCGGGGGACAGGGGTCCCCCAACTGAAGCTTTCTTT

J: TRBJ1-6
length: 16
D: TRBD1
size: NA
V: TRBV4-1
CDR3: CASSQGGPRGRSPLHF
DNA: TGCGCCAGCAGCCAAGGGGGACCGAGGGGGCGGTCACCCCTCCACTTT

J: TRBJ1-1
length: 13
D: TRBD1
size: NA
V: TRBV2
CDR3: CASSVGQGTEAFF
DNA: TGTGCCAGCAGTGTAGGACAGGGCACTGAAGCTTTCTTT

J: TRBJ2-3
length: 13
D: NA
size: NA
V: TRBV20-1
CDR3: CSASWEERDTQYF
DNA: TGCAGTGCTAGTTGGGAGGAACGTGATACGCAGTATTTT

J: TRBJ2-1
length: 14
D: TRBD2
size: once
V: TRBV19
CDR3: CASSIMAGGYEQFF
DNA: TGTGCCAGTAGTATAATGGCGGGGGGGTATGAGCAGTTCTTC

J: TRBJ1-2
length: 16
D: NA
size: NA
V: TRBV21-1
CDR3: CASSRTDRARFYGYTF
DNA: TGTGCCAGCAGCCGAACGGACAGGGCCCGATTCTATGGCTACACCTTC

J: TRBJ2-5
length: 15
D: TRBD2
size: NA
V: TRBV6-5
CDR3: CASSPERGGLKTQYF
DNA: TGTGCCAGCAGTCCCGAGCGGGGGGGCTTGAAGACCCAGTACTTC

J: TRBJ1-2
length: 13
D: NA
size: NA
V: TRBV3-1/TRBV3-2
CDR3: CASSPWGQNGHTF
DNA: TGTGCCAGCAGCCCGTGGGGGCAGAATGGCCACACCTTC

J: TRBJ2-1
length: 14
D: TRBD2
size: NA
V: TRBV10-2
CDR3: CASSVVGGADEQFF
DNA: TGCGCCAGCAGTGTTGTCGGGGGGGCCGATGAGCAGTTCTTC

J: TRBJ1-1
length: 12
D: NA
size: NA
V: TRBV6-4
CDR3: CASSGENTEAFF
DNA: TGTGCCAGCAGTGGCGAAAACACTGAAGCTTTCTTT